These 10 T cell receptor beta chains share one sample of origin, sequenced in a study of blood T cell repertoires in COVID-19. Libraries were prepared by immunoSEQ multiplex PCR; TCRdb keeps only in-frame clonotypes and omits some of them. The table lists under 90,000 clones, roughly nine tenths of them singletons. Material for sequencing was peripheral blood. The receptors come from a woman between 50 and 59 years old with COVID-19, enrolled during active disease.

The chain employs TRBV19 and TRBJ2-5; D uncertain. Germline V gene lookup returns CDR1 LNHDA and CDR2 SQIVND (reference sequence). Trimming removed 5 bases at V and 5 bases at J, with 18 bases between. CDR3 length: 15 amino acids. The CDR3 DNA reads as TGTGCCAGTAGTTACCCTGGCCCCCCCAGGGAGACCCAGTACTTC. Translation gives CASSYPGPPRETQYF.

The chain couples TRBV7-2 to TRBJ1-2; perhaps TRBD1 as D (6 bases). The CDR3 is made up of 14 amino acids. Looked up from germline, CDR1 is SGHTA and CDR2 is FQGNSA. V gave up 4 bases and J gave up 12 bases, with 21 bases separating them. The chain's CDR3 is CASSSFADSRSDTF. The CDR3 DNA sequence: TGTGCCAGCAGCTCCTTCGCGGACAGCCGTAGCGACACCTTC.

CDR3 nucleotide sequence: TGTACAGGGCCCCAAGAAAATGGGCCCCAGCATTTT. Translated: CTGPQENGPQHF. The chain recombines TRBV19 with TRBJ1-5; TRBD1 is a possible D gene (6 bases). Germline CDR1 reads LNHDA; CDR2 reads SQIVND (reference sequence). The CDR3 has 12 amino acids.

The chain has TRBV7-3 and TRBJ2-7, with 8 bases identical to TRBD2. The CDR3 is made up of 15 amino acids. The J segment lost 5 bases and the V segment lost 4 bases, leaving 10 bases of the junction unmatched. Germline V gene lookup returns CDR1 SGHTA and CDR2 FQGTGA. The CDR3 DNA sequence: TGTGCCAGCAGCTCCGGGGGGGATACTAGACACGAGCAGTACTTC. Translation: CASSSGGDTRHEQYF.

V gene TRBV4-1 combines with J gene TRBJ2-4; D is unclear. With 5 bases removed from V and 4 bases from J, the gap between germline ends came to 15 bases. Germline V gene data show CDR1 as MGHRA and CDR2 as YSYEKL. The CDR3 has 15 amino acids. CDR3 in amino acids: CASSTRPGLKNIQYF. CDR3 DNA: TGCGCCAGCAGCACTCGTCCCGGGTTGAAAAACATTCAGTACTTC.

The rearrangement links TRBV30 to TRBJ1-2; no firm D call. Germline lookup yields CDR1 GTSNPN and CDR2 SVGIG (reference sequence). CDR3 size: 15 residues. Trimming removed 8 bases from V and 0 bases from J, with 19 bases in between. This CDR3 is CAGNTAWQTNYGYTF. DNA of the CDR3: TGTGCCGGGAACACAGCCTGGCAAACTAACTATGGCTACACCTTC.

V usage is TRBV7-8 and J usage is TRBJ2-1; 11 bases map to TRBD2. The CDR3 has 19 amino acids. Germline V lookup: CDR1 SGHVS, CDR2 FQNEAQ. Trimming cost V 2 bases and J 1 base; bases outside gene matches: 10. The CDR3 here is CASSLTSGSTRPSYNEQFF. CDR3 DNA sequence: TGTGCCAGCAGCTTAACTAGCGGGAGTACCAGGCCTTCCTACAATGAGCAGTTCTTC.

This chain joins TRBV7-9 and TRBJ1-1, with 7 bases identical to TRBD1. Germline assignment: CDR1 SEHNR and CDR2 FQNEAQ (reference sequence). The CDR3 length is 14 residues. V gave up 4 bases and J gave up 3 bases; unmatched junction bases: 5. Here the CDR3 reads CASSSDRRDTEAFF. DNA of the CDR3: TGTGCCAGCAGCTCGGACAGGAGGGACACTGAAGCTTTCTTT.

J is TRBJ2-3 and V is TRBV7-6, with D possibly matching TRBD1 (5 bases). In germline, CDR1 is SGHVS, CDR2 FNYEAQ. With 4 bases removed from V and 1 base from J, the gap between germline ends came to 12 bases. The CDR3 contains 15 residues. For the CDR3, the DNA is TGTGCCAGCAGCTCGCTCGACAGACGCACAGATACGCAGTATTTT. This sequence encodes CASSSLDRRTDTQYF.

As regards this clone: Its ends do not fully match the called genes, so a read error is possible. The CDR3, as DNA: TGTGCTAGCAGCCCGGGACCGGGAGCGCGGGGGGAGCTGTTTTTT. This codes for CASSPGPGARGELFF. This chain links TRBV7-7 with TRBJ2-2, with D perhaps TRBD2 (6 bases). Germline CDR1 SSHAT, CDR2 FNYEAQ (reference sequence). This CDR3 is 15 amino acids long.